A selection of T cell receptor beta chains follows, all from one sample in a study of Tregs in tolerant kidney transplant recipients. This table comes from immunoSEQ multiplex PCR, and its TCRdb copy is limited to in-frame clones, with some not included. The sample gives about 83,000 clones, 95% to 98% of which show up once; approximately 0.56% is in the top ten. Sequences were derived from CD4+ T cells from blood, sampled before the transplant. The receptors derive from a human donor who received a combined kidney and bone marrow transplant. The CDR3 runs from the conserved cysteine through the conserved F or W. The D gene is left open where the match is weak. Clone size is given for some rows only: seen once, a few or many times, or a class if the clone is expanded.

J: TRBJ1-3; V: TRBV11-3; D: NA; size: NA; DNA: TGTGCCAGCGGGGGGACTGTCTCTGGAAACACCATATATTTT; CDR3: CASGGTVSGNTIYF
J: TRBJ1-4; V: TRBV5-4; D: NA; size: once; DNA: TGTGCCAGCAGCCCGTCGGGGCGGGAAAATGAAAAACTGTTTTTT; CDR3: CASSPSGRENEKLFF
J: TRBJ2-7; V: TRBV19; D: NA; size: NA; DNA: TGTGCCAGTACCAGCTCGGGGAGCTCCTACGAGCAGTACTTC; CDR3: CASTSSGSSYEQYF
J: TRBJ1-5; V: TRBV28; D: NA; size: NA; DNA: TGTGCCAGCAGTTTAGCAGGATTCAATCAGCCCCAGCATTTT; CDR3: CASSLAGFNQPQHF
J: TRBJ1-3; V: TRBV6-5; D: NA; size: NA; DNA: TGTGCCAGCAGCCAGGGTTCCAGAAACACCATATATTTT; CDR3: CASSQGSRNTIYF
J: TRBJ2-3; V: TRBV9; D: NA; size: NA; DNA: TGTGCCAGCAGCGTAGGACTTACCACAGATACGCAGTATTTT; CDR3: CASSVGLTTDTQYF
J: TRBJ1-2; V: TRBV28; D: TRBD1; size: once; DNA: TGTGCCAGCAGTGAGACAGGGGGAAGGTATGGCTACACCTTC; CDR3: CASSETGGRYGYTF
J: TRBJ1-1; V: TRBV4-1; D: NA; size: NA; DNA: TGCGCCAGCAGCCCCGTCGTATCTACGGGGGGGGACGAAGCTTTCTTT; CDR3: CASSPVVSTGGDEAFF
J: TRBJ2-7; V: TRBV5-1; D: TRBD2; size: NA; DNA: TGCGCCAGCAGCTTGGTGCTGGCGGGGGGCCGCGAGCAGTACTTC; CDR3: CASSLVLAGGREQYF
J: TRBJ2-7; V: TRBV11-2; D: NA; size: NA; DNA: TGTGCCAGCAGCTTAGGAGGTGGCAGGGGGCAGTACTTC; CDR3: CASSLGGGRGQYF
J: TRBJ2-1; V: TRBV19; D: TRBD1; size: NA; DNA: TGTGCCAGTAGTTTTCAGGCGGGGACAGGCTCTTACAATGAGCAGTTCTTC; CDR3: CASSFQAGTGSYNEQFF
J: TRBJ2-3; V: TRBV5-4; D: NA; size: NA; DNA: TGTGCCAGCAGCAGGGGGGGGCGCACAGATACGCAGTATTTT; CDR3: CASSRGGRTDTQYF
J: TRBJ2-1; V: TRBV6-6; D: TRBD2; size: once; DNA: TGTGCCAGCAGTTTCCCAAGCGGGGGTTCCTACAATGAGCAGTTCTTC; CDR3: CASSFPSGGSYNEQFF
J: TRBJ1-1; V: TRBV9; D: TRBD1; size: NA; DNA: TGTGCCAGCAGCGAGACAGGGGAGTATCTGAACACTGAAGCTTTCTTT; CDR3: CASSETGEYLNTEAFF
J: TRBJ2-2; V: TRBV14; D: TRBD2; size: NA; DNA: TGTGCCAGCAGCCAAGTTGGGACTAGTACCGGGGAGCTGTTTTTT; CDR3: CASSQVGTSTGELFF
J: TRBJ1-2; V: TRBV11-2; D: NA; size: NA; DNA: TGTGCCAGCAGCCGACCGGGCAGGGTCGAAGGCTACACCTTC; CDR3: CASSRPGRVEGYTF
J: TRBJ1-2; V: TRBV7-2; D: NA; size: NA; DNA: TGTGCCAGCAGCTTAAGCGGAGGGGTAGGCTATGGCTACACCTTC; CDR3: CASSLSGGVGYGYTF
J: TRBJ2-7; V: TRBV7-3; D: TRBD1; size: NA; DNA: TGTGCCAGCAGCTCCGGACAGGGGGTCCGCCAGTACTTC; CDR3: CASSSGQGVRQYF
J: TRBJ1-2; V: TRBV19; D: NA; size: NA; DNA: TGTGCCAGTAGTGGCTGGGAGGGTATTGGCTACACCTTC; CDR3: CASSGWEGIGYTF
J: TRBJ2-5; V: TRBV7-3; D: NA; size: NA; DNA: TGTGCCAGCAGCTCCACGGGACAAGAGACCCAGTACTTC; CDR3: CASSSTGQETQYF
J: TRBJ1-1; V: TRBV6-5; D: NA; size: NA; DNA: TGTGCCAGCAGTTACTCGTCGGGCAGGGCCACTGAAGCTTTCTTT; CDR3: CASSYSSGRATEAFF
J: TRBJ2-5; V: TRBV11-3; D: TRBD2; size: NA; DNA: TGTGCCAGCAGCTTAGATCTCTCGGCGGGAGCCTACCAAGAGACCCAGTACTTC; CDR3: CASSLDLSAGAYQETQYF
J: TRBJ2-7; V: TRBV7-3; D: NA; size: NA; DNA: TGTGCCAGCAGCTTAGGGGGGAGGTTCGACGAGCAGTACTTC; CDR3: CASSLGGRFDEQYF
J: TRBJ1-4; V: TRBV7-2; D: NA; size: few; DNA: TGTGCCAGCAGCTTAATTCTGAGCGGTGCGCCCCAAAAACTGTTTTTT; CDR3: CASSLILSGAPQKLFF
J: TRBJ2-3; V: TRBV5-1; D: TRBD1; size: once; DNA: TGCGCCAGCAGCTTCGGACAGGGGGCTTTAACAGATACGCAGTATTTT; CDR3: CASSFGQGALTDTQYF
J: TRBJ1-2; V: TRBV6-5; D: TRBD1; size: few; DNA: TGTGCCAGCAGTTACGACAGGGACTATGGCTACACCTTC; CDR3: CASSYDRDYGYTF
J: TRBJ2-3; V: TRBV29-1; D: NA; size: NA; DNA: TGCAGCGCGGTACGTTTTGGCGGTAGCACAGATACGCAGTATTTT; CDR3: CSAVRFGGSTDTQYF
J: TRBJ2-7; V: TRBV28; D: TRBD1; size: NA; DNA: TGTGCCAGCGTGACAGGGATCGAGCAGTACTTC; CDR3: CASVTGIEQYF
J: TRBJ2-3; V: TRBV7-2; D: TRBD2; size: NA; DNA: TGTGCCAGCAGCTCCCGGATAGCGGGAGGGCCCACAGATACGCAGTATTTT; CDR3: CASSSRIAGGPTDTQYF
J: TRBJ1-2; V: TRBV7-2; D: NA; size: NA; DNA: TGTGCCAGCAGCTTAGGACCAGGCTATGGCTACACCTTC; CDR3: CASSLGPGYGYTF
J: TRBJ1-2; V: TRBV10-3; D: NA; size: NA; DNA: TGTGCCACCCGGGGTTCGACGAACTATGGCTACACCTTC; CDR3: CATRGSTNYGYTF
J: TRBJ1-1; V: TRBV19; D: NA; size: NA; DNA: TGTGCCAGTAGTCCCACAGGGAACACTGAAGCTTTCTTT; CDR3: CASSPTGNTEAFF
J: TRBJ1-5; V: TRBV9; D: NA; size: NA; DNA: TGTGCCAGCAGCGTAGTAGGACATAGCAATCAGCCCCAGCATTTT; CDR3: CASSVVGHSNQPQHF
J: TRBJ1-5; V: TRBV19; D: NA; size: NA; DNA: TGTGCCAGTAGTATCCTACAGGTTAGCAATCAGCCCCAGCATTTT; CDR3: CASSILQVSNQPQHF
J: TRBJ1-2; V: TRBV19; D: TRBD1; size: NA; DNA: TGTGCCAGTAGTATATGGGGGACAGCCCGAGGCTACACCTTC; CDR3: CASSIWGTARGYTF
J: TRBJ1-1; V: TRBV5-1; D: TRBD1; size: NA; DNA: TGCGCCAGCAGCCCGGGACAGGGAATCGGCGGCACTGAAGCTTTCTTT; CDR3: CASSPGQGIGGTEAFF
J: TRBJ2-5; V: TRBV5-1; D: TRBD2; size: NA; DNA: TGCGCCAGCAGCTCGGGGGGGCGAGAGACCCAGTACTTC; CDR3: CASSSGGRETQYF
J: TRBJ2-7; V: TRBV11-2; D: NA; size: NA; DNA: TGTGCCAGCAGTGTAAAAGATCCGAGCTCCTACGAGCAGTACTTC; CDR3: CASSVKDPSSYEQYF
J: TRBJ1-5; V: TRBV14; D: NA; size: NA; DNA: TGTGCCAGCAGTCCCCTCGGTCGTGGACGGGGTCAGCCCCAGCATTTT; CDR3: CASSPLGRGRGQPQHF
J: TRBJ2-3; V: TRBV5-1; D: NA; size: NA; DNA: TGCGCCAGCAGCCCGGGAGGGGGCTCAGGGCAAACGCAGTATTTT; CDR3: CASSPGGGSGQTQYF
J: TRBJ1-1; V: TRBV6-5; D: NA; size: NA; DNA: TGTGCCAGCAGTTACTCGTGGAGGAACACTGAAGCTTTCTTT; CDR3: CASSYSWRNTEAFF
J: TRBJ2-2; V: TRBV2; D: TRBD2; size: NA; DNA: TGTGCCAGCAGTGAACTAGCGGGTACCACCGGGGAGCTGTTTTTT; CDR3: CASSELAGTTGELFF
J: TRBJ2-3; V: TRBV11-2; D: TRBD2; size: NA; DNA: TGTGCCAGCAGCCCGGGACTAGGCACAGATACGCAGTATTTT; CDR3: CASSPGLGTDTQYF
J: TRBJ2-3; V: TRBV7-6; D: TRBD2; size: NA; DNA: TGTGCCAGCAGCTTAGCGTTGCGGGAGCAGTTAATACAGTGGGATACGCAGTATTTT; CDR3: CASSLALREQLIQWDTQYF
J: TRBJ2-5; V: TRBV5-1; D: NA; size: NA; DNA: TGCGCCAGCAGCTTGGGTGGAGGGTCAGAGACCCAGTACTTC; CDR3: CASSLGGGSETQYF
J: TRBJ1-2; V: TRBV28; D: NA; size: NA; DNA: TGTGCCAGCAGTTTTTATACAGGGCGTAGGGGATCATATGGCTACACCTTC; CDR3: CASSFYTGRRGSYGYTF
J: TRBJ2-3; V: TRBV7-2; D: TRBD1; size: NA; DNA: TGTGCCAGCAGCGCCCTGCCACAGGGGCCAGATACGCAGTATTTT; CDR3: CASSALPQGPDTQYF